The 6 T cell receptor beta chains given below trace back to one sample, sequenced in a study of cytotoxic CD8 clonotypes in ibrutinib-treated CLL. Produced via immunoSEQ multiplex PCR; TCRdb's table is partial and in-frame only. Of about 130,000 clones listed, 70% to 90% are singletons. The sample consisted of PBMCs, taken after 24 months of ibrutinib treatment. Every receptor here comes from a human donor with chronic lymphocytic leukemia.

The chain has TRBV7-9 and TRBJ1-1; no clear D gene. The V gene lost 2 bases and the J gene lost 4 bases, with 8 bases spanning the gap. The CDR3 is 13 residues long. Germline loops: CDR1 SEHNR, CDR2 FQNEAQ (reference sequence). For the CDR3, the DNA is TGTGCCAGCAGCTTATACGAGGGCACTGAAGCTTTCTTT. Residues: CASSLYEGTEAFF.

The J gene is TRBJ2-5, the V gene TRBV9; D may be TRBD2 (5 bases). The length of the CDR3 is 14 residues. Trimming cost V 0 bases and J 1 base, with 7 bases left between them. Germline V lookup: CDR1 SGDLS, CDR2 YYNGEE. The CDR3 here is CASSVGGAQETQYF. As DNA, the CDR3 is TGTGCCAGCAGCGTAGGGGGAGCCCAAGAGACCCAGTACTTC.

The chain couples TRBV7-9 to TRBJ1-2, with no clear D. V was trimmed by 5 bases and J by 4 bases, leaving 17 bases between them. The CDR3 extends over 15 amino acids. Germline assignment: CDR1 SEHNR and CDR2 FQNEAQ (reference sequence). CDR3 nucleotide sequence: TGTGCCAGCAGCCCGCAGTTGGAGGGTGCCTATGGCTACACCTTC. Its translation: CASSPQLEGAYGYTF. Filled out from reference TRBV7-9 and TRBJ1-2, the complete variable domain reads DTGVSQNPRHKITKRGQNVTFRCDPISEHNRLYWYRQTLGQGPEFLTYFQNEAQLEKSRLLSDRFSAERPKGSFSTLEIQRTEQGDSAMYLCASSPQLEGAYGYTFGSGTRLTVV.

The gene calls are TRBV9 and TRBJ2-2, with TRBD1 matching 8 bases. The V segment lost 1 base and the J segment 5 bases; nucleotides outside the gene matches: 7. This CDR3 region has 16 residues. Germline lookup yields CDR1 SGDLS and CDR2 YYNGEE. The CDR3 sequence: CASSVTGTGLTGELFF. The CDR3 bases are TGTGCCAGCAGCGTAACCGGGACAGGCTTGACCGGGGAGCTGTTTTTT.

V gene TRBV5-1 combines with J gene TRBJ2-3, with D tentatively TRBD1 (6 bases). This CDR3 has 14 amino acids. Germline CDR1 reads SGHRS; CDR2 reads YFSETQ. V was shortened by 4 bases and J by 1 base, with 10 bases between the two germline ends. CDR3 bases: TGCGCCAGCAGCGCCGACAGGCGCACAGATACGCAGTATTTT. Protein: CASSADRRTDTQYF.

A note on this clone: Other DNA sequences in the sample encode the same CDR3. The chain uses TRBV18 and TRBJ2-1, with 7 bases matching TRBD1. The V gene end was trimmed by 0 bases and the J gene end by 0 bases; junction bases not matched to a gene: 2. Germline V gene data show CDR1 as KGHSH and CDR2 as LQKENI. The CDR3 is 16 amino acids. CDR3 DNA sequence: TGTGCCAGCTCACCACCAGGGGGCAGCTCCTACAATGAGCAGTTCTTC. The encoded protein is CASSPPGGSSYNEQFF. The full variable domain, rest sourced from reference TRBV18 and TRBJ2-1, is NAGVMQNPRHLVRRRGQEARLRCSPMKGHSHVYWYRQLPEEGLKFMVYLQKENIIDESGMPKERFSAEFPKEGPSILRIQQVVRGDSAAYFCASSPPGGSSYNEQFFGPGTRLTVL.